Shown below are 5 T cell receptor beta chains from a single sample sequenced in a study of blood T cell repertoires in COVID-19. The data were produced by immunoSEQ multiplex PCR, yet TCRdb's version contains in-frame clones alone and is incomplete. The sample lists 150,000 to 200,000 clones, 85% to 90% occurring once. The sample consisted of peripheral blood. These receptors originate from a man aged 35 to 55 with active or convalescent COVID-19.

The rearrangement joins TRBV5-6 to TRBJ2-1, with 8 bases fitting TRBD2. Germline V gene data show CDR1 as SGHDT and CDR2 as YYEEEE. This CDR3 is 16 amino acids long. V lost 0 bases and J lost 5; bases outside the gene matches: 7. This CDR3 reads CASSLALTSVNNEQFF. In DNA, the CDR3 is TGTGCCAGCAGCTTGGCCCTGACTAGCGTAAACAATGAGCAGTTCTTC.

This rearrangement joins TRBV13 to TRBJ2-1, with 10 bases aligning to TRBD2. Germline V gives CDR1 PRHDT, CDR2 FYEKMQ (reference sequence). The V segment lost 7 bases and the J segment 7 bases; nucleotides outside the gene matches: 13. The length of the CDR3 is 16 residues. The CDR3 DNA follows: TGTGCCAGCACCCGGGGGAGCGGGGGGGCCGAGAATGAGCAGTTCTTC. The encoded protein is CASTRGSGGAENEQFF.

The chain joins TRBV2 to TRBJ1-2, with a weak D call TRBD1 (5 bases). CDR3 size: 12 residues. V dropped 6 bases and J dropped 3 bases, with 8 bases sitting between them. Per the germline V gene, CDR1 is SNHLY and CDR2 is FYNNEI. CDR3 loop: CASRGAYYGYTF. The CDR3, as DNA: TGTGCCAGCAGAGGGGCCTACTATGGCTACACCTTC.

The rearrangement joins TRBV28 to TRBJ1-5, with 10 bases identical to TRBD1. Losses at the gene ends were 5 bases for V and 3 bases for J; bases not matched to a gene: 7. The CDR3 is 16 residues long. CDR1 MDHEN and CDR2 SYDVKM come from the germline V gene. The CDR3 sequence: CASSPQTGGPNQPQHF. DNA of the CDR3: TGTGCCAGCAGTCCCCAGACAGGGGGCCCCAATCAGCCCCAGCATTTT.

Concerning this clone: At one boundary the junction diverges from the germline segment, which might be a read error. The chain has TRBV2 and TRBJ1-1; D call uncertain. CDR1 SNHLY and CDR2 FYNNEI come from the germline V gene. The CDR3 sequence is 13 residues long. As DNA, the CDR3 is TGTGCCAGCATAACAGACATGAACATTGAAGCTTTCTTT. It yields the protein CASITDMNIEAFF.